This T cell receptor beta chain came from a study of human T cells and chemical hapten exposure. The overall study: Diphenylcyclopropenone, dosed weekly to the scalp, was given to patients throughout the roughly 22-week study.

The CDR3 is 16 residues long. Germline V gives CDR1 MNHEY, CDR2 SMNVEV (reference sequence). With 4 bases removed from V and 0 bases from J, the gap between germline ends came to 12 bases. Using its own MiXCR run on the RACE reads, TCRdb lists one record per CDR3 protein. This sample has tens of thousands of distinct CDR3 sequences, with over 8% found just once. This clonotype has just a few counts. Its antigen remains unknown. Whole-study findings and limits: Among TCRs, those above 1 in 1000 frequency were unaffected by DPC sensitization.

Time point described: pre-sensitization, week 0. Specified treatment: therapeutic diphenylcyclopropenone sensitization with weekly scalp DPC. The V gene is TRBV27, the J gene TRBJ1-4; D unresolved. The sequences come from whole blood, collected in connection with sensitization to the hapten diphenylcyclopropenone (DPC). The TCR was taken from a woman in her thirties or forties with alopecia areata. Some clones in this sample may be carry-over from other donors' samples. Here the CDR3 DNA reads TGTGCCAGCAGTTCCTCGGACCCAACAACTAATGAAAAACTGTTTTTT. Translated, it gives CASSSSDPTTNEKLFF. Full variable domain (outside the CDR3, taken from reference TRBV27 and TRBJ1-4): EAQVTQNPRYLITVTGKKLTVTCSQNMNHEYMSWYRQDPGLGLRQIYYSMNVEVTDKGDVPEGYKVSRKEKRNFPLILESPSPNQTSLYFCASSSSDPTTNEKLFFGSGTQLSVL.